This T cell receptor beta chain was identified in a study of T cell responses to AZD1222 COVID-19 vaccine. The assay was immunoSEQ multiplex PCR, and TCRdb's table has in-frame clones only and misses some. The sample shows approximately 140,000 clones, 85% to 95% of them seen only once. Germline CDR1 is LNHDA and CDR2 is SQIVND (reference sequence). V was shortened by 6 bases and J by 6 bases, with 18 bases between the two germline ends. This CDR3 contains 16 residues. This chain links TRBV19 with TRBJ1-6; the D is unclear. The receptor's source is an adult who received the AZD1222 COVID-19 vaccine. The source material was peripheral blood, sampled 28 days after the second AZD1222 dose. CDR3 sequence reads: CASRPSGGDLNSPLHF. The CDR3 DNA reads TGTGCCAGTAGGCCGTCAGGTGGGGATCTTAATTCACCCCTCCACTTT.